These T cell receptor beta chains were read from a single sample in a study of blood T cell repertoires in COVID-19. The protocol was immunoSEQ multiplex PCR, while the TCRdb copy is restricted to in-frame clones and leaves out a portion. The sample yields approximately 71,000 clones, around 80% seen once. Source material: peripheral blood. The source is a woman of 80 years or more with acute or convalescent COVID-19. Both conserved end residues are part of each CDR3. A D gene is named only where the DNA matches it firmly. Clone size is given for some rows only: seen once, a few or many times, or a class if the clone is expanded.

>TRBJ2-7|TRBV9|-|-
CASSPGGTRGYEQYF
TGTGCCAGCAGCCCAGGCGGAACCAGGGGCTACGAGCAGTACTTC
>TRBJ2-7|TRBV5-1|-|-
CASSLLSGGSSYEQYF
TGCGCCAGCAGCTTGCTGTCTGGCGGCAGCTCCTACGAGCAGTACTTC
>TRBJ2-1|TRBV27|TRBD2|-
CASSLALAGRGSYNEQFF
TGTGCCAGCAGTTTAGCACTAGCGGGACGAGGCTCCTACAATGAGCAGTTCTTC
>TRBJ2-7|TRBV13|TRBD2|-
CASSLGTSGHYEQYF
TGTGCCAGCAGCCTAGGGACTAGCGGTCACTACGAGCAGTACTTC
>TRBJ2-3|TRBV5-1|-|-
CASSFQTGPTDTQYF
TGCGCCAGCAGCTTTCAAACAGGACCCACAGATACGCAGTATTTT
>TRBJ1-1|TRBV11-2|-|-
CASSLGAGVDTEAFF
TGTGCCAGCAGCTTAGGGGCCGGGGTTGACACTGAAGCTTTCTTT
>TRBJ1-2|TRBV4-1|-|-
CASSQVASGYGYTF
TGCGCCAGCAGCCAGGTAGCGTCAGGTTATGGCTACACCTTC
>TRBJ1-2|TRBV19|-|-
CASSIAGDGYYGYTF
TGTGCCAGTAGTATAGCGGGGGACGGATACTATGGCTACACCTTC
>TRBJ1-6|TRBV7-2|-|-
CASSLLAASYNSPLHF
TGTGCCAGCAGCTTACTCGCGGCCTCCTATAATTCACCCCTCCACTTT
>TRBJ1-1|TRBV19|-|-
CASSIGGTMNTEAFF
TGTGCCAGTAGTATCGGGGGGACCATGAACACTGAAGCTTTCTTT
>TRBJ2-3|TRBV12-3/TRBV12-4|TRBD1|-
CANSGGSLDTQYF
TGTGCCAACTCAGGGGGCTCCTTGGATACGCAGTATTTT
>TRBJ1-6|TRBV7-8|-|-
CASSLAVSRQVHSPLHF
TGTGCCAGCAGCTTAGCAGTGTCTCGGCAGGTTCATTCACCCCTCCACTTT
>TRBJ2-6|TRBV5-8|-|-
CASSLDTVMGANVLTF
TGTGCCAGCAGCTTAGACACGGTGATGGGGGCCAACGTCCTGACTTTC
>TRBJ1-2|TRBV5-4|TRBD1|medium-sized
CASSLGQGGYYGYTF
TGTGCCAGCAGCTTGGGACAGGGCGGTTACTATGGCTACACCTTC
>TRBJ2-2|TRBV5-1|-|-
CASSLDGRGTGELFF
TGCGCCAGCAGCTTGGACGGGAGAGGAACCGGGGAGCTGTTTTTT
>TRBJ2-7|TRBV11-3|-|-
CASSPQRGEQYF
TGTGCCAGCAGCCCTCAAAGGGGCGAGCAGTACTTC
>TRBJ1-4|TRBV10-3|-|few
CAISEQGPGTNEKLFF
TGTGCCATCAGTGAGCAGGGGCCGGGGACTAATGAAAAACTGTTTTTT
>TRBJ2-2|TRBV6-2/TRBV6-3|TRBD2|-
CASSYGIFSKGLGDTGELFF
TGTGCCAGCAGTTACGGGATTTTTAGCAAGGGACTAGGGGACACCGGGGAGCTGTTTTTT
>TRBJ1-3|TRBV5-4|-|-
CASSLVETGNTIYF
TGTGCCAGCAGCTTGGTGGAGACTGGAAACACCATATATTTT
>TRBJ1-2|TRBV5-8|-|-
CASNPWRVAFLYGYTF
TGTGCCAGCAACCCTTGGAGGGTGGCGTTCCTCTATGGCTACACCTTC
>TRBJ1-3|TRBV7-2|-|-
CASSLIPLQGFSGNTIYF
TGTGCCAGCAGCTTAATCCCCCTACAGGGTTTCTCTGGAAACACCATATATTTT
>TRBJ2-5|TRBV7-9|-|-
CASSFGGYQETQYF
TGTGCCAGCAGCTTCGGCGGATACCAAGAGACCCAGTACTTC
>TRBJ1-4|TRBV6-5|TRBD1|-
CASRRQGFEKLFF
TGTGCCAGCCGACGACAGGGGTTTGAAAAACTGTTTTTT
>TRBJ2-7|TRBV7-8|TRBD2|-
CASSLLAAISYEQYF
TGTGCCAGCAGCTTACTAGCGGCAATATCCTACGAGCAGTACTTC
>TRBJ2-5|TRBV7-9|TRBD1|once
CASSSGQEMYQETQYF
TGTGCCAGCAGCTCCGGACAGGAGATGTACCAAGAGACCCAGTACTTC
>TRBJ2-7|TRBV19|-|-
CASSIDGQRSNYEQYF
TGTGCCAGTAGTATAGACGGACAGAGATCTAACTACGAGCAGTACTTC
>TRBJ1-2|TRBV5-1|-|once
CASSLEGGYGYTF
TGCGCCAGCAGCTTGGAAGGGGGCTATGGCTACACCTTC
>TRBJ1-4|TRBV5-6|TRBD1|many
CASSPPGTGPEKLFF
TGTGCCAGCAGTCCGCCCGGGACAGGACCTGAAAAACTGTTTTTT
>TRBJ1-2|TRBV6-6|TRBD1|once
CASNPTGGYGYTF
TGTGCCAGCAACCCGACAGGGGGCTATGGCTACACCTTC
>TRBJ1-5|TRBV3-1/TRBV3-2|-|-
CASSQGAQPQHF
TGTGCCAGCAGCCAAGGGGCTCAGCCCCAGCATTTT
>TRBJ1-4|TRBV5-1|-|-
CASSSTGQTTNEKLFF
TGCGCCAGCAGCTCGACCGGACAGACAACTAATGAAAAACTGTTTTTT
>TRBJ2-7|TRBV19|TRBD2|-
CASSPPAGVYEQYF
TGTGCCAGTAGTCCCCCAGCGGGAGTCTACGAGCAGTACTTC
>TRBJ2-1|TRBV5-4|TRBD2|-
CASSSGLAGVEEQFF
TGTGCCAGCAGCTCTGGACTAGCGGGAGTAGAGGAGCAGTTCTTC
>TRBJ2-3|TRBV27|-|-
CASTRGGGLDTQYF
TGTGCCAGCACACGAGGGGGGGGGCTAGATACGCAGTATTTT
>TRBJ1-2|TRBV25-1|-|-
CASSESRYYGYTF
TGTGCCAGCAGTGAATCCAGGTACTATGGCTACACCTTC
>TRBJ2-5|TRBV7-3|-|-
CASSSSLWETQYF
TGTGCCAGCAGCTCATCTCTATGGGAGACCCAGTACTTC
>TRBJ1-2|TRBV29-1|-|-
CSVGQRVNYGYTF
TGCAGCGTTGGACAGAGAGTTAACTATGGCTACACCTTC
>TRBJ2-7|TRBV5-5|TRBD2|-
CASSSTSGATYEQYF
TGTGCCAGCAGCTCTACTAGCGGGGCTACCTACGAGCAGTACTTC
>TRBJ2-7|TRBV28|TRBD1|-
CASISGGRAYEQYF
TGTGCCAGCATCTCAGGGGGCAGGGCCTACGAGCAGTACTTC
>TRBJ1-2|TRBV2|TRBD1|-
CASSTGQGSYGYTF
TGTGCCAGCAGTACGGGACAGGGGAGCTATGGCTACACCTTC
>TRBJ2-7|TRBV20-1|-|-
CSARQGYEQYF
TGCAGTGCTAGACAGGGGTACGAGCAGTACTTC
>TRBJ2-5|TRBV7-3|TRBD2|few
CASSSPGLASGTQYF
TGTGCCAGCAGCTCACCGGGACTAGCGTCGGGGACCCAGTACTTC
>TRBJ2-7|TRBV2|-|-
CASSARDKKYEQYF
TGTGCCAGCAGTGCCCGGGACAAGAAATACGAGCAGTACTTC
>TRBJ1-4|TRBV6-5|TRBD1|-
CASMGQGGEKLFF
TGTGCCAGCATGGGACAGGGAGGCGAAAAACTGTTTTTT
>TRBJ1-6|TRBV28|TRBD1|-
CASRGGTGVNSPLHF
TGTGCCAGCAGGGGGGGGACAGGGGTTAATTCACCCCTCCACTTT
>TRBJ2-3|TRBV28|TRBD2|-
CASSPTGLAADTQYF
TGTGCCAGCAGCCCTACGGGACTAGCGGCAGATACGCAGTATTTT
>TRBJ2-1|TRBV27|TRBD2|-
CASTSKGLAGDGEQFF
TGTGCCAGCACCTCTAAGGGACTAGCGGGGGATGGTGAGCAGTTCTTC
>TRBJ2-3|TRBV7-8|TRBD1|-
CASSLYQRQGSTDTQYF
TGTGCCAGCAGCTTATACCAACGACAGGGGAGCACAGATACGCAGTATTTT
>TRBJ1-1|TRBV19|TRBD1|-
CASRDRASGTEAFF
TGTGCCAGTAGGGACAGGGCCTCGGGCACTGAAGCTTTCTTT
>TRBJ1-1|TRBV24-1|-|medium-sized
CATRERGGTEAFF
TGTGCCACCAGGGAACGAGGCGGCACTGAAGCTTTCTTT
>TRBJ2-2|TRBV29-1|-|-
CSGQPGVNTGELFF
TGCAGCGGGCAGCCAGGGGTGAACACCGGGGAGCTGTTTTTT
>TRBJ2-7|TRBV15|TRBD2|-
CATSREPTSGRGYEQYF
TGTGCCACCAGCAGAGAACCCACTAGCGGGAGGGGGTACGAGCAGTACTTC
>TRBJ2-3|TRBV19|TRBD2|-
CASSMSLGVAGTADTQYF
TGTGCCAGTAGTATGTCATTGGGAGTAGCGGGAACCGCAGATACGCAGTATTTT
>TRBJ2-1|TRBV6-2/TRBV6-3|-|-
CASSNFGEQFF
TGTGCCAGCAGTAACTTCGGTGAGCAGTTCTTC
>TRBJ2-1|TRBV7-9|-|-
CASSFRGRLEQFF
TGTGCCAGCAGCTTCCGAGGGCGCCTTGAGCAGTTCTTC
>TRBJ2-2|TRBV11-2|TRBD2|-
CASSPLSLAEINTGELFF
TGTGCCAGCAGCCCCCTCTCACTAGCGGAAATAAACACCGGGGAGCTGTTTTTT
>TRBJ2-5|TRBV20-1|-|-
CSASWEAGQETQYF
TGCAGTGCTAGTTGGGAGGCCGGCCAAGAGACCCAGTACTTC
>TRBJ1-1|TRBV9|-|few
CASSVGSLMNTEAFF
TGTGCCAGCAGCGTAGGGTCACTAATGAACACTGAAGCTTTCTTT
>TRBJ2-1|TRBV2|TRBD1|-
CASISRGNEQFF
TGTGCCAGCATTAGCAGGGGGAATGAGCAGTTCTTC
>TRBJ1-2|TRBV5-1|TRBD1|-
CASSPGGQGSVYGYTF
TGCGCCAGCAGCCCGGGGGGACAGGGGTCAGTCTATGGCTACACCTTC